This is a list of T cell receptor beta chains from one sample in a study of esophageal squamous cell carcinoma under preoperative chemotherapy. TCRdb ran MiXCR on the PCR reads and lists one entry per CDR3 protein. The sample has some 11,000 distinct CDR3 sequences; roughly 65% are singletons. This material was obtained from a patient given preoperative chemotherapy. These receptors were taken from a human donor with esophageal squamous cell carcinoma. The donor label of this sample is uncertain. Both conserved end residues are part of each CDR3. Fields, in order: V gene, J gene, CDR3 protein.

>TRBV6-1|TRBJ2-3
CASSESGVSDTDTQYF
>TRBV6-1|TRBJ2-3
CASSELWGCYTDTQYF
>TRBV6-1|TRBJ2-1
CASTGMGYEQFF
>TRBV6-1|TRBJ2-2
CAGWASSDELFF
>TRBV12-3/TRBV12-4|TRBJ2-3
CASRGLAGLADTQYF
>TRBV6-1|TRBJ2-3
CASSEAGGGSGATETQYF
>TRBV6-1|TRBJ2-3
CASREFGGRDTETQYF
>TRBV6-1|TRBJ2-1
CASSEEYLAGFNNEQFF
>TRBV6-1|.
CASSDFYEQYF
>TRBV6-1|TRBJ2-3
CASSGRAGAMSATDTQYF
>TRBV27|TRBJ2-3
CASSLSGRQGTDTQYF
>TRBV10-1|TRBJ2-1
CASSPGTVNNEQFF
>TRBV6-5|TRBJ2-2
CASSYSVLAGVPGELFF
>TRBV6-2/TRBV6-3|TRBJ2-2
CASRPTLGNGELFF